This T cell receptor beta chain originates from a study of beta chain features in type 1 diabetes. CDR1 and CDR2 (germline): SQVTM, ANQGSEA. With 4 bases clipped from V and 7 bases from J, the junction kept 3 bases outside the gene matches. This CDR3 spans 12 amino acids. This clone was found a few times. What it recognizes is unknown. Study-level points and caveats: Type 1 diabetes patients had VDJ junctions that carried fewer insertions and more deletions.

The investigators reverse transcribed all of the isolated RNA, so they sequenced expressed TCRB transcripts. This table comes from immunoSEQ multiplex PCR, and its TCRdb copy is limited to in-frame clones, with some not included. The sample holds 300,000 to 400,000 clones, approximately 8.2% seen once. The TCR comes from a woman younger than 35 in good health. The sample taken for sequencing was central memory CD4+ T cells from blood. V gene TRBV29-1 combines with J gene TRBJ1-4, with 7 nucleotides matching TRBD1. The CDR3 coding sequence is TGCAGCGTTGTAGGGGGCGGTGAAAAACTGTTTTTT. As protein: CSVVGGGEKLFF.